These 9 T cell receptor beta chains originate from one sample sequenced in a study of cytomegalovirus exposure and HLA in healthy donors. A multiplex PCR was run with 60 Vbeta primers and 13 Jbeta primers. Sequenced by immunoSEQ multiplex PCR; TCRdb stores in-frame clones only, minus some. The table has 100,000 to 150,000 clones, 80% seen once; the top ten hold about 5.3%. Sequenced sample: PBMCs. Receptor source: a young man in good health and CMV-seronegative.

The CDR3 bases are TGCGCCAGCGGACCAGGGGGTGAGCAGTTCTTC. Its protein product is CASGPGGEQFF. The chain uses TRBV10-2 and TRBJ2-1; 7 bases map to TRBD1. The germline V gene encodes CDR1 WSHSY and CDR2 SAAADI. This CDR3 region has 11 residues. V shed 8 bases, J shed 9 bases, and the junction held 4 bases outside the gene matches.

The V and J genes are TRBV12-5 and TRBJ2-2; 8 positions match TRBD2. J lost 7 bases, V lost 5 bases, and 6 bases had no gene match. From germline, CDR1 is LGHNT and CDR2 FRNRAP. This CDR3 is built from 14 residues. The CDR3 loop reads CASGAAGVGGELFF. For the CDR3, the DNA is TGTGCTAGTGGTGCAGCGGGAGTCGGCGGGGAGCTGTTTTTT.

This sequence joins TRBV25-1 and TRBJ1-6, with D tentatively TRBD1 (5 bases). Trimming took 8 bases from V and 5 from J, leaving 10 bases between them. The CDR3 sequence is 13 residues long. The germline gives CDR1 MGHDK, CDR2 SYGVNS. CDR3 protein: CASGAVNNSPLHF. In DNA, the CDR3 is TGTGCCAGCGGGGCAGTGAATAATTCACCCCTCCACTTT.

This clone was counted between two and nine times. J is TRBJ1-4 and V is TRBV4-2, with a possible D match to TRBD1 (5 bases). Germline loops: CDR1 LGHNA, CDR2 YNFKEQ. The CDR3 spans 14 residues. V was shortened by 5 bases and J by 4 bases, with 11 bases between the two germline ends. The CDR3 sequence is CASSETAINEKLFF. The CDR3 DNA reads TGTGCCAGCAGCGAGACAGCTATTAATGAAAAACTGTTTTTT.

The J gene is TRBJ2-5, the V gene TRBV28; the match to TRBD2 covers 12 bases. V was clipped by 1 base and J by 5 bases; unmatched bases: 8. The germline V gene encodes CDR1 MDHEN and CDR2 SYDVKM. CDR3 length equals 17 residues. In nucleotides, the CDR3 is TGTGCCAGCAGTTTATTGGGCGGACTAGCGGGATGGGAGACCCAGTACTTC. Protein product: CASSLLGGLAGWETQYF.

The chain recombines TRBV4-2 with TRBJ1-2; the match to TRBD1 covers 8 bases. Germline V gene lookup returns CDR1 LGHNA and CDR2 YNFKEQ. The CDR3 contains 15 residues. V trimming: 3 bases; J trimming: 0 bases; junction bases outside the gene matches: 3. CDR3 DNA: TGTGCCAGCAGCCAGGGACAGGATTCTAACTATGGCTACACCTTC. It is translated as CASSQGQDSNYGYTF.

The chain employs TRBV6-1 and TRBJ2-7; 7 bases match TRBD2. This CDR3 has 15 residues. Trimming removed 3 bases from V and 3 bases from J; junction bases left unmatched: 8. CDR1 and CDR2 (germline): MNHNS, SASEGT. The CDR3 sequence: CASSDGSGWVYEQYF. DNA of the CDR3: TGTGCCAGCAGTGACGGTAGCGGGTGGGTCTACGAGCAGTACTTC.

The V gene is TRBV19, the J gene TRBJ2-3; 7 nucleotides match TRBD2. V was pared by 4 bases and J by 6 bases, with 7 bases of the junction left unmatched. CDR3 length: 14 amino acids. Germline CDR1 LNHDA, CDR2 SQIVND (reference sequence). The CDR3 sequence is CASSSGGYLDTQYF. As DNA, the CDR3 is TGTGCCAGTAGTAGCGGGGGATACCTTGATACGCAGTATTTT.

The chain combines TRBV5-6 with TRBJ1-2, with 8 bases fitting TRBD1. V trimming: 2 bases; J trimming: 4 bases; junction bases outside the gene matches: 4. CDR1 and CDR2 from the germline V gene are SGHDT and YYEEEE. This CDR3 spans 14 amino acids. For the CDR3, the DNA is TGTGCCAGCAGCTTCGGACAGGGCTCCTATGGCTACACCTTC. Its translation is CASSFGQGSYGYTF. Filled out from reference TRBV5-6 and TRBJ1-2, the complete variable domain reads DAGVTQSPTHLIKTRGQQVTLRCSPKSGHDTVSWYQQALGQGPQFIFQYYEEEERQRGNFPDRFSGHQFPNYSSELNVNALLLGDSALYLCASSFGQGSYGYTFGSGTRLTVV.